The T cell receptor beta chain under discussion was sequenced for a study of OX40 agonist ivuxolimab in advanced cancers. Study-wide context: The costimulatory receptor OX40 (CD134) was targeted by ivuxolimab, a fully human IgG2 agonistic monoclonal antibody. Intravenous ivuxolimab was administered to patients every 2 weeks at six dose levels: 0.01, 0.1, 0.3, 1.5, 3 and 10 mg/kg. Of the approximately 53 patients in dose escalation, 19 had hepatocellular carcinoma, some 15 had melanoma, 9 had renal cell carcinoma and 9 had head and neck cancer. The dose-escalation cohort was approximately 83% male with a mean age of about 58 years, ranging from roughly 23 to 85. Patients were allowed to have had prior anti-PD-1, anti-PD-L1 or anti-CTLA-4 therapy, and less than 45% of the dose-escalation patients had previously received checkpoint inhibitors. Partial responses occurred in three dose-escalation patients, of whom one had hepatocellular carcinoma and two had cutaneous melanoma. The purpose of peripheral TCRbeta sequencing was to test whether ivuxolimab changed TCR sequence diversity and led to clonal T-cell expansion. The paper reports the monotherapy dose-escalation portion (N of about 50 patients) of the phase I ivuxolimab trial.

Patients with a history of autoimmune disease or receiving systemic immunosuppression were excluded from the trial. Peripheral blood for TCR sequencing was collected from all dose cohorts at baseline, on cycle 4 day 1, and on cycle 7 day 1. The samples were taken from a phase I, first-in-human, multicenter, open-label dose-escalation trial of ivuxolimab. Adults with locally advanced or metastatic melanoma, renal cell, hepatocellular, or head and neck squamous cell carcinoma were enrolled in the trial. Before TCR sequencing, CD4+ T cells and CD8+ T cells from peripheral blood were sorted into separate populations. For sequencing of the TCRbeta CDR3 region, genomic DNA was extracted from the sorted cells. TCRbeta CDR3 regions were sequenced using the immunoSEQ Assay. TCRdb took over this immuneACCESS table, retaining in-frame rearrangements with V and J assigned. Such tables are incomplete; in checked studies, under half of the missing clones stem from an unresolved V gene, and the remainder is unexplained. The sample records over 35,000 clones, around nine tenths of which are singletons. In total, the top ten clones hold around 40% of the sample.

Cut back by 1 base and 5 bases, the V and J ends lie 3 bases apart. The germline V gene encodes CDR1 LGHNA and CDR2 YNFKEQ. The CDR3, from cysteine to phenylalanine, totals 12 residues. Solely the CDR3 DNA is kept, with 36 bases framed from the first base. On the study overall, not on this receptor specifically: At doses of 0.1 to 3.0 mg/kg, clonal expansion of both CD4+ and CD8+ T cells in blood was seen between baseline and week 6. Low levels of normalized T-cell clonal expansion were also seen in some patients who did not respond. After ivuxolimab, CD8+ T cells had more expanded clones than CD4+ T cells on average. Partial responders in the 0.1-3.0 mg/kg groups had among the lowest normalized peripheral clonal expansion, especially among CD8+ T cells. The antigen specificity of the peripheral T cells that underwent clonal expansion was not determined.

In its sample, this clone was seen a few times. Its antigen remains undetermined. Qualities for individual bases were not recorded, and no much larger clone is one base off. The chain links TRBV4-2 with TRBJ1-5; a confident D gene designation cannot be given. The receptor was isolated from an adult with an advanced solid tumor such as melanoma, head and neck, liver or kidney cancer. Sequenced material: CD4+ or CD8+ T cells sorted from blood, taken in a trial of the OX40 agonist ivuxolimab. The DNA sequence reads TGTGCCAGCAGCCAAGGAGATCAGCCCCAGCATTTT. It translates to CASSQGDQPQHF.